The 9 T cell receptor beta chains in this list originate from one sample, sequenced in a study of beta chain features in type 1 diabetes. Expressed TCRB transcripts were sequenced after all isolated RNA was converted to cDNA. TCRdb's table, derived via immunoSEQ multiplex PCR, lists solely in-frame clones and lacks some. The sample lists 130,000 to 150,000 clones, just over 9% occurring once. Material: central memory CD4+ T cells from blood. The receptors come from a man between 18 and 29 years old in good health.

The V call is TRBV28, the J call TRBJ2-5; 8 bases are shared with TRBD1. V shed 5 bases and J 2 bases; nucleotides not matched to a gene: 10. Germline CDR1 is MDHEN and CDR2 is SYDVKM. The CDR3 is 16 residues long. The CDR3 DNA is TGTGCCAGCAGTCCGGACAGGGTAGGGAGTCAAGAGACCCAGTACTTC. Amino acids: CASSPDRVGSQETQYF.

This clone was picked up a small number of times. The chain is built from TRBV7-8 and TRBJ2-5; TRBD2 matches 9 bases. The germline gives CDR1 SGHVS, CDR2 FQNEAQ. This CDR3 has 17 amino acids. Trimming at V came to 3 bases and at J to 2 bases, leaving 10 bases not matched to a gene. The CDR3 nucleotides are TGTGCCAGCAGCTTTTCGAGCGGGGGGCGGCGGCAAGAGACCCAGTACTTC. Protein sequence: CASSFSSGGRRQETQYF.

There are a few counts of this clone. The rearrangement links TRBV6-5 to TRBJ1-1; D is unclear. V dropped 2 bases and J dropped 0 bases, with 13 bases sitting between them. CDR1 and CDR2 (germline): MNHEY, SVGAGI. There are 16 residues in the CDR3. CDR3 DNA sequence: TGTGCCAGCAGTTACAAATCCTCCGGGGTGAACACTGAAGCTTTCTTT. Its translation is CASSYKSSGVNTEAFF.

The genes are TRBV5-1 and TRBJ2-7; TRBD2 matches at 9 bases. V dropped 4 bases and J dropped 3; count of bases not matched to a gene: 8. CDR3 length: 15 amino acids. The germline V gene has CDR1 SGHRS and CDR2 YFSETQ. The CDR3 nucleotides are TGCGCCAGCAGCCGTGAGCGGGGGGCGAGCTACGAGCAGTACTTC. This codes for CASSRERGASYEQYF.

This clone has just a few counts. This chain connects TRBV10-3 to TRBJ2-2; D call uncertain. The germline gives CDR1 ENHRY, CDR2 SYGVKD. V lost 2 bases to trimming and J lost 1 base, with 5 bases between them. This CDR3 region has 14 residues. CDR3 in amino acids: CAISEQVNTGELFF. The CDR3 DNA reads as TGTGCCATCAGTGAGCAGGTGAACACCGGGGAGCTGTTTTTT.

The chain links TRBV28 to TRBJ1-2; 7 positions agree with TRBD1. The V and J ends lost 3 bases and 4 bases, in that order; junction bases with no gene match: 2. CDR3 size: 13 residues. Germline V gives CDR1 MDHEN, CDR2 SYDVKM. In DNA, the CDR3 is TGTGCCAGCAGTTTCCAGGGGGTCTATGGCTACACCTTC. This translates into CASSFQGVYGYTF.

This clone was observed a few times. J is TRBJ1-1 and V is TRBV6-1, with D tentatively TRBD1 (6 bases). V shed 1 base and J shed 9 bases, with 12 bases lying between them. CDR3 length: 13 residues. Germline CDR1 reads MNHNS; CDR2 reads SASEGT. The CDR3 DNA reads as TGTGCCAGCAGTGAAGACAGGGACAAAAAAGCTTTCTTT. Translating it yields CASSEDRDKKAFF.

The table lists this clone with a few counts. V gene TRBV5-1 combines with J gene TRBJ2-7; 7 positions agree with TRBD2. This CDR3 has 15 residues. V lost 0 bases, J lost 3 bases, and 6 bases stayed unmatched. Germline values: CDR1 SGHRS, CDR2 YFSETQ. In DNA, the CDR3 is TGCGCCAGCAGCTTGGTTGGACTAGGTGACTACGAGCAGTACTTC. It is translated as CASSLVGLGDYEQYF.

The gene calls are TRBV5-1 and TRBJ2-3; the match to TRBD2 covers 7 bases. The CDR3 is 16 residues long. The junction had 10 bases not matched to a gene; V was cut back by 3 bases and J by 3 bases. Germline lookup yields CDR1 SGHRS and CDR2 YFSETQ. CDR3: CASSWTAGTTTDTQYF. The CDR3 DNA reads TGCGCCAGCAGCTGGACCGCCGGGACTACGACAGATACGCAGTATTTT.